The sequence of this T cell receptor (beta chain) was determined in a study of cytomegalovirus exposure and HLA in healthy donors. The germline V and J ends were trimmed by 4 bases and 4 bases, with 14 bases remaining between them. Germline V gene lookup returns CDR1 SGHRS and CDR2 YFSETQ. The CDR3 length is 14 residues. Use of 60 Vbeta and 13 Jbeta primers characterized the PCR. Data came from immunoSEQ multiplex PCR; TCRdb stores just in-frame clones and leaves some out. The table lists fewer than 75,000 clones. The sample comprised PBMCs. The V and J genes are TRBV5-1 and TRBJ2-5; tentatively, D is TRBD1 (5 bases). This clonotype was obtained from a boy between 10 and 17 years old in good health and CMV-seronegative. The CDR3 sequence is CASSITQGGETQYF. The CDR3 DNA follows: TGCGCCAGCAGCATCACGCAGGGCGGAGAGACCCAGTACTTC.